This entry lists 3 T cell receptor beta chains sequenced from one sample in a study of control samples from healthy donors and cancer patients. Clones were sequenced by immunoSEQ multiplex PCR, and TCRdb holds only the in-frame ones, with some missing. Of roughly 160,000 clones listed, approximately 94% were seen once; the top ten hold around 13%. Sequenced: PBMCs. The receptors originated from a man aged 55 to 69 with colorectal cancer.

To note about this clone: Other nucleotide sequences from this sample produce the same CDR3. This rearrangement joins TRBV3-1 (or the pseudogene TRBV3-2) to TRBJ2-6; D may be TRBD1 (5 bases). The CDR3 has 15 residues. Deletions cut 4 bases from V and 4 bases from J, with 11 bases between. Germline loops: CDR1 LGHDT, CDR2 YNNKEL (reference sequence). The CDR3 sequence: CASSLQGAGANVLTF. DNA for the CDR3: TGTGCCAGCAGCCTCCAGGGTGCCGGGGCCAACGTCCTGACTTTC.

The chain links TRBV29-1 to TRBJ2-7, with D perhaps TRBD2 (7 bases). The CDR3 loop spans 12 amino acids. Deletions cut 7 bases from V and 4 bases from J, with 14 bases between. Germline V lookup: CDR1 SQVTM, CDR2 ANQGSEA. This CDR3 reads CSGGGGWYEQYF. The CDR3 coding sequence is TGCAGCGGAGGCGGGGGCTGGTACGAGCAGTACTTC.

This rearrangement joins TRBV28 to TRBJ1-1; possibly TRBD1 for D (6 bases). The CDR3 runs to 15 residues. The germline V and J ends were trimmed by 3 bases and 5 bases, with 16 bases remaining between them. Looked up from germline, CDR1 is MDHEN and CDR2 is SYDVKM. CDR3 DNA: TGTGCCAGCAGTTTGCCAAAAGGGGGAGAGACTGAAGCTTTCTTT. As protein: CASSLPKGGETEAFF.